Each of the 11 T cell receptor beta chains below was sequenced from the same sample in a study of shared clonotypes between healthy human individuals. Sequenced by immunoSEQ multiplex PCR; TCRdb stores in-frame clones only, minus some. This sample yields about 690,000 clones, of which roughly 87% are seen a single time; about 33% belongs to the top ten. The source material was memory CD8+ T cells from PBMCs. Subset of the sample: CD45RO+ cells pooled with CCR7-negative TemRA cells. These receptors came from a man between 18 and 29 years old in good health. Some clones in this sample may be carry-over from other donors' samples.

The V call is TRBV19, the J call TRBJ2-7, with D possibly being TRBD1 (6 bases). Between the trimmed V and J ends, which lost 6 bases and 7 bases, there was a span of 16 bases. The CDR3 is 13 amino acids. CDR1 and CDR2 (germline): LNHDA, SQIVND (reference sequence). As DNA, the CDR3 is TGTGCCAGTAGCCCTGGGGGCGTCGGGGAGCAGTACTTC. Amino acids: CASSPGGVGEQYF.

This rearrangement joins TRBV19 to TRBJ1-2; maybe TRBD1 (5 bases). Germline-derived CDR1 and CDR2 are LNHDA and SQIVND (reference sequence). V was clipped by 5 bases and J by 6 bases, with 16 bases between them. There are 14 residues in the CDR3. The CDR3 DNA reads TGTGCCAGTAGTCCCCCCAGGGAAGGCAATGGCTACACCTTC. This translates into CASSPPREGNGYTF.

This chain links TRBV5-1 with TRBJ1-2; maybe TRBD1 (6 bases). The germline CDR1 and CDR2 sequences are SGHRS and YFSETQ. V lost 5 bases, J lost 1 base, and 15 bases lay in between. The CDR3 extends over 15 amino acids. The CDR3 DNA reads as TGCGCCAGCAGTGGGGGCAGGGGTAGTAACTATGGCTACACCTTC. It yields the protein CASSGGRGSNYGYTF.

The rearrangement joins TRBV9 to TRBJ2-3; D is unresolved. CDR1 and CDR2 (germline): SGDLS, YYNGEE. The CDR3 totals 13 residues. With 0 bases removed from V and 4 bases from J, the gap between germline ends came to 6 bases. The CDR3 sequence: CASSVDSADTQYF. CDR3 nucleotide sequence: TGTGCCAGCAGCGTAGATTCGGCAGATACGCAGTATTTT.

The table lists this clone with a count of one. J is TRBJ2-7 and V is TRBV28; 9 bases line up with TRBD1. V gave up 6 bases and J gave up 4 bases; unmatched junction bases: 7. There are 14 residues in the CDR3. CDR1 and CDR2 (germline): MDHEN, SYDVKM. CDR3 DNA sequence: TGTGCCAGCAGGGAGGGAGACAGGGGGTACGAGCAGTACTTC. This encodes CASREGDRGYEQYF.

The V gene is TRBV5-6, the J gene TRBJ1-1; D gene ambiguous. Per germline, CDR1 SGHDT and CDR2 YYEEEE. Trimming pared 4 bases from V and 3 bases from J, leaving 10 bases between. The CDR3 sequence is 13 residues long. CDR3 region: CASSPDRDTEAFF. CDR3 coding DNA: TGTGCCAGCAGCCCCGACCGGGACACTGAAGCTTTCTTT. Full variable domain (missing parts from reference TRBV5-6 and TRBJ1-1): DAGVTQSPTHLIKTRGQQVTLRCSPKSGHDTVSWYQQALGQGPQFIFQYYEEEERQRGNFPDRFSGHQFPNYSSELNVNALLLGDSALYLCASSPDRDTEAFFGQGTRLTVV.

This clone occurred once. The rearrangement joins TRBV28 to TRBJ2-5; 7 bases agree with TRBD1. There are 15 residues in the CDR3. Germline CDR1 MDHEN, CDR2 SYDVKM. With 4 bases clipped from V and 5 bases from J, the junction kept 10 bases outside the gene matches. In nucleotides, the CDR3 is TGTGCCAGCAGTTCAGGGACAGATCTTCCGGAGACCCAGTACTTC. Amino acids: CASSSGTDLPETQYF.

The J gene is TRBJ2-3, the V gene TRBV30, with TRBD2 matching 16 bases. The CDR3 contains 18 residues. V was clipped by 5 bases and J by 3 bases; unmatched bases: 11. Germline values: CDR1 GTSNPN, CDR2 SVGIG (reference sequence). Here the CDR3 reads CAWVGLAGGPPGTDTQYF. DNA of the CDR3: TGTGCCTGGGTGGGACTAGCGGGAGGGCCGCCGGGGACAGATACGCAGTATTTT.

The rearrangement joins TRBV27 to TRBJ1-3, with D hard to call. Trimming removed 2 bases at V and 5 bases at J, with 4 bases between. Germline CDR1 reads MNHEY; CDR2 reads SMNVEV (reference sequence). CDR3 length equals 12 residues. DNA for the CDR3: TGTGCCAGCAGTTTACAGAGAAACACCATATATTTT. It encodes CASSLQRNTIYF.

CDR3 region: CASSLMNGFEQYF. The CDR3 nucleotides are TGTGCCAGCAGCTTAATGAATGGGTTCGAGCAGTACTTC. The chain recombines TRBV5-8 with TRBJ2-7; D is undetermined. Germline V gene data show CDR1 as SGHTS and CDR2 as YDEGEE. The CDR3 has 13 residues. Deletions cut 2 bases from V and 6 bases from J, with 12 bases between.

The chain links TRBV15 to TRBJ2-5; no firm D call. V was shortened by 3 bases and J by 5 bases, with 19 bases between the two germline ends. Germline V lookup: CDR1 LNHNV, CDR2 YYDKDF (reference sequence). CDR3 length: 16 residues. CDR3 protein: CATSRSPPRALETQYF. The DNA of the CDR3 is TGTGCCACCAGCAGGTCGCCCCCAAGGGCGCTTGAGACCCAGTACTTC. Variable domain in full (rest from reference TRBV15 and TRBJ2-5): DAMVIQNPRYQVTQFGKPVTLSCSQTLNHNVMYWYQQKSSQAPKLLFHYYDKDFNNEADTPDNFQSRRPNTSFCFLDIRSPGLGDTAMYLCATSRSPPRALETQYFGPGTRLLVL.